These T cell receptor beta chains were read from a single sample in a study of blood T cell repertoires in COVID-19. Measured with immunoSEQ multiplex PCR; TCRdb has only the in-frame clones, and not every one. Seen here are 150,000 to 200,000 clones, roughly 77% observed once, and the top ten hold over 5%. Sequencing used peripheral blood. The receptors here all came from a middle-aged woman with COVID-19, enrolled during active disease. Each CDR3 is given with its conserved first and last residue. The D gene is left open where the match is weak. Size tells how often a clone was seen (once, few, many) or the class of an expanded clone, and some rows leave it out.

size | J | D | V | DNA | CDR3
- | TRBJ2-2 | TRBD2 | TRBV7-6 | TGTGCCAGCAGCTTACCTAGCGGCCGTTACGGGGAGCTGTTTTTT | CASSLPSGRYGELFF
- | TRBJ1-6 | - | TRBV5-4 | TGTGCCAGCAGCTTGGAGGCAGGGAGGTCGCCCCTCCACTTT | CASSLEAGRSPLHF
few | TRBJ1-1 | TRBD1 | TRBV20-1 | TGCAGTGCGCGGACAGGGGACGGCGCTTTCTTT | CSARTGDGAFF
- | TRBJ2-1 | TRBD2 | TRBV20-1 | TGCAGTGCTAGTCACTCTAGCGGGAAATCCTACAATGAGCAGTTCTTC | CSASHSSGKSYNEQFF
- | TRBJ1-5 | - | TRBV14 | TGTGCCAGCAGCCAAGGGGGGGGGAGCAATCAGCCCCAGCATTTT | CASSQGGGSNQPQHF
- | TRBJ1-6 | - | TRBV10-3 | TGTGCCATCAGTGGACAATCCCCACCCCTCCACTTT | CAISGQSPPLHF
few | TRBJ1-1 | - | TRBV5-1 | TGCGCCAGCAGCTGGACAGACGAGAACACTGAAGCTTTCTTT | CASSWTDENTEAFF
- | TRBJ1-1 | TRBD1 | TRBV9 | TGTGCCAGCAGCGTAGTCCCTACAGGGGCAGGGAACACTGAAGCTTTCTTT | CASSVVPTGAGNTEAFF
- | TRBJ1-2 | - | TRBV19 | TGTGCCAGTAGTCCCGTCCTACCGCCTGGCTACACCTTC | CASSPVLPPGYTF
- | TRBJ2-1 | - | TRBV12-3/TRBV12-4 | TGTGCCAGCGGGAGAGGAGAGCAGTTCTTC | CASGRGEQFF
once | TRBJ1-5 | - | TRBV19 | TGTGCCAGTAGCCGACTGTGGAGTAGCAATCAGCCCCAGCATTTT | CASSRLWSSNQPQHF
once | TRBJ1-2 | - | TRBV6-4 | TGTGCCAGCCGTCTCTCAGCCCGGAAGGGAGATGGCTATGGCTACACCTTC | CASRLSARKGDGYGYTF
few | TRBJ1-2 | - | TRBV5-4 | TGTGCCAGCAGCTCGGGTAGTTCTGGCTACACCTTC | CASSSGSSGYTF
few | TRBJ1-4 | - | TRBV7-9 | TGTGCCAGCAGCTTAGATGCAGGGTTTAATGAAAAACTGTTTTTT | CASSLDAGFNEKLFF
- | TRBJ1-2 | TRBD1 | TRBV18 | TGTGCCAGCTCACCGAACAGGGGTGATGGCTACACCTTC | CASSPNRGDGYTF
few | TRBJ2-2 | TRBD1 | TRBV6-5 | TGTGCCAGCAGTTACAACAGGGGAAACACCGGGGAGCTGTTTTTT | CASSYNRGNTGELFF
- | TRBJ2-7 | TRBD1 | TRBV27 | TGTGCCAGCAGGTCAAAAGGGACAGGGGCCTACGAGCAGTACTTC | CASRSKGTGAYEQYF
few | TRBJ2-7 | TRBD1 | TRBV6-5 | TGTGCCACCACCAATGACAGGGGGAGTTACGAGCAGTACTTC | CATTNDRGSYEQYF
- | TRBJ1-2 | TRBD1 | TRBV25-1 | TGTGCCAGCAGTGAATTGGAGGGACAGAGAGACTATGGCTACACCTTC | CASSELEGQRDYGYTF
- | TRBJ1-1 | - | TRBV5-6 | TGTGCCAGCAGCTTGGGTGGGGGGACAGCTTTCTTT | CASSLGGGTAFF
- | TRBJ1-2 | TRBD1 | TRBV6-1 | TGTGCCAGCAGTGAAGCGGGGACAGCATATGGCTACACCTTC | CASSEAGTAYGYTF
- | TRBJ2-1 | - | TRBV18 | TGTGCCAGCTCACTACAGGGACCTAGCTCCTACAATGAGCAGTTCTTC | CASSLQGPSSYNEQFF
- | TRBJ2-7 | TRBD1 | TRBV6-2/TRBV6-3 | TGTGCCAGCAGTTACGCCCCGGGACAGGGGACCCTTGAGCAGTACTTC | CASSYAPGQGTLEQYF
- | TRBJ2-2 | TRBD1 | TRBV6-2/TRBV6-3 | TGTGCCAGCAGTCCCGGGACAGGGGGCACCGGGGAGCTGTTTTTT | CASSPGTGGTGELFF
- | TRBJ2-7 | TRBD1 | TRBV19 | TGTGCCAGTAGTACCGCCCGACAGGGAAGCTCCTACGAGCAGTACTTC | CASSTARQGSSYEQYF
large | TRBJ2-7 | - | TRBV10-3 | TGTGCCATCAGTGAGTTGAGTATTGGGTTTTACAGGGATAATGACGAGCAGTACTTC | CAISELSIGFYRDNDEQYF
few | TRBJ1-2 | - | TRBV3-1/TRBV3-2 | TGTGCCAGCAGCCAAGACGGGTCGGCAGGGATTGGCCCCTATGGCTACACCTTC | CASSQDGSAGIGPYGYTF
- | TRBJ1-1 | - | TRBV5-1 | TGCGCCAGCAGTTCCCCCCAGGGGTCCCCTATGAACACTGAAGCTTTCTTT | CASSSPQGSPMNTEAFF